These 21 T cell receptor beta chains came from one sample sequenced in a study of blood T cell repertoires in COVID-19 (dated by TCRdb to 2019 to 2021). The library was generated by the immunoSEQ multiplex PCR assay. TCRdb re-hosts the immuneACCESS table, in-frame sequences only. Its copies lack some clones; in the studies checked, an unresolved V gene accounts for under half of them, and the cause for the rest is not known. This sample gives around 270,000 clones in total; approximately 92% of them show up just once. 2.6% of the sample goes to the ten largest clones. Sequenced material: peripheral blood. The receptors were sampled from a person aged 18 to 35 with COVID-19, enrolled during active disease.

The V and J genes are TRBV5-6 and TRBJ2-7, with 9 nucleotides matching TRBD1. The CDR3 sequence is 14 residues long. The J segment lost 3 bases and the V segment lost 2 bases, leaving 3 bases of the junction unmatched. The germline CDR1 and CDR2 sequences are SGHDT and YYEEEE. CDR3 in amino acids: CASSFGTGSYEQYF. CDR3 bases: TGTGCCAGCAGCTTTGGGACAGGGAGCTACGAGCAGTACTTC.

This chain uses TRBV4-2 with TRBJ1-4; 9 bases agree with TRBD1. V gave up 10 bases and J gave up 2 bases; unmatched junction bases: 8. CDR3 length equals 15 residues. CDR1 is LGHNA and CDR2 is YNFKEQ in the germline V gene. The CDR3 here is CATRQGGSTNEKLFF. CDR3 DNA: TGTGCCACCCGACAGGGGGGTTCGACTAATGAAAAACTGTTTTTT.

CDR3 in amino acids: CASSFYGVEDGYTF. The CDR3, as DNA: TGTGCCAGCAGCTTCTATGGGGTGGAGGATGGCTACACCTTC. The chain links TRBV5-6 to TRBJ1-2; D not resolved. Germline CDR1 is SGHDT and CDR2 is YYEEEE. Trimming removed 2 bases from V and 6 bases from J, with 14 bases in between. The CDR3 covers 14 residues.

The gene calls are TRBV28 and TRBJ2-7, with TRBD2 matching over 7 bases. Germline loops: CDR1 MDHEN, CDR2 SYDVKM. This CDR3 comprises 17 residues. The V and J ends lost 2 bases and 0 bases, in that order; junction bases with no gene match: 10. For the CDR3, the DNA is TGTGCCAGCAGTTTAGATGGTGATAGCGGGTTCTCCTACGAGCAGTACTTC. Translating it yields CASSLDGDSGFSYEQYF.

The chain couples TRBV30 to TRBJ1-2; unclear D gene. V was pared by 2 bases and J by 8 bases, with 15 bases between. The CDR3 extends over 13 amino acids. Germline CDR1 reads GTSNPN; CDR2 reads SVGIG (reference sequence). DNA of the CDR3: TGTGCCTGGAGTTACCTCCGGGAACCCGGCTACACCTTC. This gives the protein CAWSYLREPGYTF.

The V gene is TRBV2, the J gene TRBJ1-2; D is perhaps TRBD1 (6 bases). The CDR3 spans 13 residues. V was pared by 4 bases and J by 6 bases, with 12 bases between. Germline V gene lookup returns CDR1 SNHLY and CDR2 FYNNEI. In nucleotides, the CDR3 is TGTGCCAGCAGTGTAAAGGGGGACCATGGCTACACCTTC. Translating gives CASSVKGDHGYTF.

The chain is built from TRBV5-1 and TRBJ1-1; D gene ambiguous. Trimming removed 5 bases at V and 7 bases at J, with 21 bases between. The CDR3 has 15 amino acids. CDR1 is SGHRS and CDR2 is YFSETQ in the germline V gene. This chain's CDR3 is CASRLNTGYPIEAFF. The CDR3 DNA follows: TGCGCCAGCAGATTAAATACGGGATATCCTATTGAAGCTTTCTTT.

The rearrangement joins TRBV6-1 to TRBJ1-1; D call uncertain. The germline CDR1 and CDR2 sequences are MNHNS and SASEGT. CDR3 length: 14 amino acids. The V end was cut by 2 bases, the J end by 3 bases, with 10 bases between. CDR3 amino acids: CASSELQEDTEAFF. The CDR3 DNA reads TGTGCCAGCAGTGAATTGCAGGAGGACACTGAAGCTTTCTTT.

The CDR3 here is CAISGGTDTDTQYF. The CDR3 nucleotides read TGTGCCATCAGTGGGGGGACTGACACAGATACGCAGTATTTT. This chain joins TRBV10-3 and TRBJ2-3; tentatively, D is TRBD2 (6 bases). V dropped 4 bases and J dropped 2 bases, with 10 bases sitting between them. The CDR3 is 14 amino acids. CDR1 and CDR2 from the germline V gene are ENHRY and SYGVKD.

V is TRBV7-2 and J is TRBJ2-7; weak D call: TRBD2 (5 bases). V was cut by 3 bases and J by 2 bases, with 11 bases left in between. The CDR3 contains 14 residues. Germline-derived CDR1 and CDR2 are SGHTA and FQGNSA. The CDR3: CASSFPGGAYEQYF. The CDR3 region has the DNA TGTGCCAGCAGCTTCCCTGGAGGTGCCTACGAGCAGTACTTC.

The V and J genes are TRBV5-5 and TRBJ2-2, with a tentative D call TRBD1 (6 bases). This CDR3 is built from 15 residues. The V end was cut by 1 base, the J end by 3 bases, with 10 bases between. CDR1 is SGHKS, CDR2 YYEKEE, per germline (reference sequence). CDR3 in DNA: TGTGCCAGCAGCTTGACAGGGAAGGACACCGGGGAGCTGTTTTTT. It is translated as CASSLTGKDTGELFF.

This clone was found once. This chain links TRBV11-2 with TRBJ2-1; no reliable D call. Germline loops: CDR1 SGHAT, CDR2 FQNNGV. This CDR3 region has 15 residues. Trimming left V 2 bases short and J 0 bases short, with 8 bases between. In DNA, the CDR3 is TGTGCCAGCAGCTTAAGATTTAGCTCCTACAATGAGCAGTTCTTC. Translated, it gives CASSLRFSSYNEQFF.

CDR3 residues: CASSLDGGFNSPLHF. The CDR3 nucleotides read TGTGCCAGCAGTTTAGATGGCGGATTTAATTCACCCCTCCACTTT. The chain carries TRBV28 and TRBJ1-6; D is unresolved. The V end was cut by 2 bases, the J end by 6 bases, with 11 bases between. Per germline, CDR1 MDHEN and CDR2 SYDVKM. This CDR3 region has 15 residues.

The J gene is TRBJ1-2, the V gene TRBV20-1; 8 positions agree with TRBD1. The CDR3 contains 13 residues. Germline V CDR1 and CDR2: DFQATT, SNEGSKA (reference sequence). V was clipped by 3 bases and J by 7 bases; unmatched bases: 7. The CDR3 loop reads CSASNPGGGGYTF. For the CDR3, the DNA is TGCAGTGCTAGTAATCCAGGGGGCGGTGGCTACACCTTC.

This chain joins TRBV10-3 and TRBJ2-3; TRBD2 aligns across 7 bases. The CDR3 runs 19 residues. Trimming cost V 0 bases and J 2 bases; bases outside gene matches: 14. Germline CDR1 reads ENHRY; CDR2 reads SYGVKD. CDR3 loop: CAISESLGQASGNTDTQYF. Written as DNA, the CDR3 is TGTGCCATCAGTGAGTCTCTAGGGCAAGCTAGCGGTAACACAGATACGCAGTATTTT.

A note on this clone: A junction boundary mismatches the germline segment, possibly from a read error. This sequence joins TRBV6-5 and TRBJ1-6; the D gene is possibly TRBD1 (6 bases). The CDR3 spans 15 residues. The V gene's germline CDR1 is MNHEY and CDR2 SVGAGI. CDR3 region: CASQPTGQYSSPLHF. The CDR3 DNA reads TGTGCCAGTCAGCCTACCGGACAGTATAGTTCACCCCTCCACTTT.

The table lists this clone with a few counts. V gene TRBV10-3 combines with J gene TRBJ1-5; TRBD1 matches 10 bases. This CDR3 comprises 17 residues. With V trimmed by 2 bases and J by 1 base, 5 bases remained unmatched. The germline V gene has CDR1 ENHRY and CDR2 SYGVKD. CDR3 coding DNA: TGTGCCATCAGTGAGGACAGGGGGCTTTCCAGCAATCAGCCCCAGCATTTT. It specifies CAISEDRGLSSNQPQHF.

The table lists this clone with a count of one. This sample also contains other DNA sequences that code for the same CDR3. The V gene is TRBV28, the J gene TRBJ1-1; the D gene is possibly TRBD1 (5 bases). This CDR3 spans 14 amino acids. Germline V gene data show CDR1 as MDHEN and CDR2 as SYDVKM. The ends were cut back, 3 bases at V and 0 bases at J, with 8 bases in the middle. CDR3 amino acids: CASSFQGLNTEAFF. CDR3 DNA sequence: TGTGCCAGCAGTTTCCAGGGATTGAACACTGAAGCTTTCTTT.

The chain employs TRBV28 and TRBJ1-5, with no clear D. The V end was cut by 5 bases, the J end by 9 bases, with 20 bases between. Germline assignment: CDR1 MDHEN and CDR2 SYDVKM. This CDR3 is built from 15 residues. In nucleotides, the CDR3 is TGTGCCAGCAGTCTGCAGGCCGTGACGTTGGGGCCCCAGCATTTT. This translates into CASSLQAVTLGPQHF.

The V gene is TRBV11-2, the J gene TRBJ2-4; TRBD2 matches at 9 bases. Unmatched junction bases numbered 9, after V lost 1 base and J lost 2 bases. The CDR3 has 18 amino acids. Per the germline V gene, CDR1 is SGHAT and CDR2 is FQNNGV. CDR3 sequence (DNA): TGTGCCAGCAGCTTAGGATTAGCGGGAGAGGGGACCAAAAACATTCAGTACTTC. This codes for CASSLGLAGEGTKNIQYF.

The chain has TRBV27 and TRBJ2-7; 13 positions agree with TRBD2. CDR1 is MNHEY, CDR2 SMNVEV, per germline (reference sequence). The CDR3 runs to 17 residues. After removal of 5 bases from V and 2 bases from J, the junction contained 9 bases not matched to a gene. CDR3 nucleotide sequence: TGTGCCAGCAGTCCGCAAACTAGCGGGAGGGCCCCCTACGAGCAGTACTTC. Its translation: CASSPQTSGRAPYEQYF.